This T cell receptor beta chain stems from a study of T-cell memory formation after mild COVID-19. Background on the study: TCR clusters were mostly confined to one donor each. Notes on the study in general: Several responding clones turned up in pre-infection memory, indicating that cross-reactive memory may have taken part. Clones that contracted from day 15 to 85 had balanced CD4/CD8; later expanders were CD4+ biased.

Details on this clonotype: The antigen is not known.

Constant-segment primers served in 5'RACE that generated TCR alpha and TCR beta cDNA libraries bearing sample barcodes and UMIs. TCRdb re-called the 5' RACE reads through MiXCR, storing one row per CDR3 protein. Among about 340,000 distinct CDR3 sequences listed, 10% to 15% were seen once. V gave up 10 bases and J gave up 4 bases, with 11 bases separating them. The CDR3 consists of 12 residues. Germline CDR1 MNHEY, CDR2 SVGEGT. The sequence came from a young man who had mild COVID-19 (a few samples of this study predate the infection). Cell type and time point are not known. What was sequenced was PBMCs or a T cell subset sorted from them (not recorded which). This sequence joins TRBV6-2 or TRBV6-3 and TRBJ1-5; D is unresolved. CDR3 DNA sequence: TGTGCCACCTCAAAACCTAATCAGCCCCAGCATTTT. Translation: CATSKPNQPQHF.